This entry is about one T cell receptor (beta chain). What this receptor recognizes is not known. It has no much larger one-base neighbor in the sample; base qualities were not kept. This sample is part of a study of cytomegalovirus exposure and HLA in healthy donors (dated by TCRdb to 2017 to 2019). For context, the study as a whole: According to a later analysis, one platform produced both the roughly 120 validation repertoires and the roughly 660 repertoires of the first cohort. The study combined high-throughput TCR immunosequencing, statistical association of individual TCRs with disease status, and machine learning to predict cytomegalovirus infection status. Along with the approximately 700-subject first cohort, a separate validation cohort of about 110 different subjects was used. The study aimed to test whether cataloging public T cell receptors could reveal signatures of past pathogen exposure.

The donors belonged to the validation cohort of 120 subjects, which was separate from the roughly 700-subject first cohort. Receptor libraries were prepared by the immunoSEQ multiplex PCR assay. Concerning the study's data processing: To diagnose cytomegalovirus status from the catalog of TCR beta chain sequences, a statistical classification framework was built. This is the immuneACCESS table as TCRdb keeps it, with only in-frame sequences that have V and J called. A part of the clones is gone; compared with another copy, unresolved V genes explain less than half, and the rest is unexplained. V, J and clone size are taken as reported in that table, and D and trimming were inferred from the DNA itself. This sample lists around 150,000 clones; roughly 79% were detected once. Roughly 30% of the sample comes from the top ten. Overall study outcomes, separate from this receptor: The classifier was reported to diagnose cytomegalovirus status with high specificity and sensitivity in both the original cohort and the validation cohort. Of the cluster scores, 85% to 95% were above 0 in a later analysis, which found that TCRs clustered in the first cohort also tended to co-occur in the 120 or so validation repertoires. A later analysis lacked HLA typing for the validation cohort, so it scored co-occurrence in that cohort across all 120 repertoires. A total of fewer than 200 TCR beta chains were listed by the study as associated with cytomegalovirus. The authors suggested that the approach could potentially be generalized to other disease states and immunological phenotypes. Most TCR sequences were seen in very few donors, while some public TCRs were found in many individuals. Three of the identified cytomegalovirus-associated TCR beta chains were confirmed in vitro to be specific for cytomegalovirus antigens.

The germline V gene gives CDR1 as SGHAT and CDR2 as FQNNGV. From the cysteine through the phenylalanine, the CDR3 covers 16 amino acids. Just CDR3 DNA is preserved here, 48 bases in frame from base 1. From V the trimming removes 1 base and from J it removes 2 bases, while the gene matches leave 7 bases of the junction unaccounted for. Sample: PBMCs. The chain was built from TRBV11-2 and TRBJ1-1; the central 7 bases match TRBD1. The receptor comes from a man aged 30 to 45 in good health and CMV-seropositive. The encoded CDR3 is CASSLVLQGINTEAFF. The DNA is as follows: TGTGCCAGCAGCTTAGTCCTACAGGGGATAAACACTGAAGCTTTCTTT.